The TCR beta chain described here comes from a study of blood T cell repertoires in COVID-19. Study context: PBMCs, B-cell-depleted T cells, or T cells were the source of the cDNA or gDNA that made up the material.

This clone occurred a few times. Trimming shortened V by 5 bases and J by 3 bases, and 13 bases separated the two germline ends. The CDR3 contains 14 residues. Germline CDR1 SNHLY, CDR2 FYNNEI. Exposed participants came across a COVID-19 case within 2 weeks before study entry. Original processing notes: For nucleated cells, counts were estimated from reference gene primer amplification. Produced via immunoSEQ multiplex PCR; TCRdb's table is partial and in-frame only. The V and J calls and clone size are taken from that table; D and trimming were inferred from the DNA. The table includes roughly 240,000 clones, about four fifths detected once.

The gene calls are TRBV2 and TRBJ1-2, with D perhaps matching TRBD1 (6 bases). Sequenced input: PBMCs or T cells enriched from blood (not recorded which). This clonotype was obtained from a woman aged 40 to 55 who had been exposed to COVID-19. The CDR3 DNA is TGTGCCAGCAGTTCTGGGGGGGCTTACTATGGCTACACCTTC. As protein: CASSSGGAYYGYTF.